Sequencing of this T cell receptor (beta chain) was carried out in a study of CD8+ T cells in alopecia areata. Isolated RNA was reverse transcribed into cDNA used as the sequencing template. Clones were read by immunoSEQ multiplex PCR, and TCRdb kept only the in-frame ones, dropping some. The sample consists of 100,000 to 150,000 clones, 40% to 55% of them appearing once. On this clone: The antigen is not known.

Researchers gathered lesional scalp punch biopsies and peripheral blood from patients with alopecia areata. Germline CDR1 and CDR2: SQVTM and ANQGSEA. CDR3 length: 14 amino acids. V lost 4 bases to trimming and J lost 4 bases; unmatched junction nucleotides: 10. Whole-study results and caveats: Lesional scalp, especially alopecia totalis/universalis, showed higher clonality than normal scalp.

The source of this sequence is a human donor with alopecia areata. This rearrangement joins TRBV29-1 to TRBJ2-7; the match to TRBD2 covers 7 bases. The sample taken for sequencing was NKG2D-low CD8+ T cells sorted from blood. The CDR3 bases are TGCAGCGTTGGGGAGGGAGTAGATCGATACGAGCAGTACTTC. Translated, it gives CSVGEGVDRYEQYF.